This entry lists 31 T cell receptor beta chains sequenced from one sample in a study of blood T cell repertoires in COVID-19. Clones were read by immunoSEQ multiplex PCR, and TCRdb kept only the in-frame ones, dropping some. The sample shows around 250,000 clones, approximately 79% of them seen only once. Sequenced sample: PBMCs or T cells enriched from blood (not recorded which). The receptors derive from a man aged 30 to 39 with acute COVID-19.

V usage is TRBV25-1 and J usage is TRBJ2-1; D gene ambiguous. Trimming took off 5 bases at V and 7 bases at J, with 6 bases between the two ends. Germline values: CDR1 MGHDK, CDR2 SYGVNS. The CDR3 runs to 11 residues. The DNA for the CDR3 is TGTGCCAGCAGTCGGGTGAATGAGCAGTTCTTC. Amino acids: CASSRVNEQFF.

This clone was found once. The V call is TRBV4-1, the J call TRBJ1-3, with D possibly being TRBD1 (5 bases). The V and J ends lost 0 bases and 2 bases respectively, with 20 bases between them. Germline loops: CDR1 MGHRA, CDR2 YSYEKL. The CDR3 runs to 19 residues. Written as DNA, the CDR3 is TGCGCCAGCAGCCAAGATCTCGCGGGACCGGAATTTGCTGGAAACACCATATATTTT. This gives the protein CASSQDLAGPEFAGNTIYF.

This chain connects TRBV6-5 to TRBJ2-7; 12 bases are shared with TRBD1. There are 14 residues in the CDR3. V lost 6 bases and J lost 6; bases outside the gene matches: 6. Germline V gives CDR1 MNHEY, CDR2 SVGAGI. The CDR3 here is CASRPGQGASEQYV. The CDR3 DNA reads as TGTGCCAGCAGACCGGGACAGGGGGCCAGCGAGCAGTACGTC.

The chain combines TRBV11-2 with TRBJ1-2; 9 bases map to TRBD1. After removal of 3 bases from V and 8 bases from J, the junction contained 10 bases not matched to a gene. This CDR3 spans 15 amino acids. The germline V gene has CDR1 SGHAT and CDR2 FQNNGV. In DNA, the CDR3 is TGTGCCAGCAGCTTGAGGGGACAGGGCGTCGGAGGCTACACCTTC. It encodes CASSLRGQGVGGYTF. The variable domain in full, with the rest retrieved from reference TRBV11-2 and TRBJ1-2, is EAGVAQSPRYKIIEKRQSVAFWCNPISGHATLYWYQQILGQGPKLLIQFQNNGVVDDSQLPKDRFSAERLKGVDSTLKIQPAKLEDSAVYLCASSLRGQGVGGYTFGSGTRLTVV.

V usage is TRBV7-9 and J usage is TRBJ1-6; 7 bases are a match to TRBD1. The CDR3 spans 14 residues. Germline values: CDR1 SEHNR, CDR2 FQNEAQ (reference sequence). After removal of 0 bases from V and 9 bases from J, the junction contained 2 bases not matched to a gene. The CDR3 loop reads CASSLAGGGSPLHF. CDR3 bases: TGTGCCAGCAGCTTAGCAGGGGGCGGTTCACCCCTCCACTTT.

The chain carries TRBV6-5 and TRBJ2-7, with 8 bases aligning to TRBD2. Germline CDR1 reads MNHEY; CDR2 reads SVGAGI. The V segment lost 9 bases and the J segment 6 bases; nucleotides outside the gene matches: 7. The CDR3 has 12 residues. CDR3 loop: CASSPGGGEQYV. In nucleotides, the CDR3 is TGTGCCAGTTCCCCCGGGGGGGGCGAGCAGTACGTC.

The chain uses TRBV5-4 and TRBJ1-1; 8 nucleotides line up with TRBD1. The ends lost 3 bases at V and 2 bases at J; junction bases unmatched: 9. CDR3 length: 16 amino acids. Germline V gene data show CDR1 as SGHNT and CDR2 as YYREEE (reference sequence). Here the CDR3 reads CASSSRGRPLNTEAFF. The CDR3 bases are TGTGCCAGCAGCTCCAGGGGGCGGCCGCTCAACACTGAAGCTTTCTTT.

This rearrangement joins TRBV7-9 to TRBJ2-6, with D tentatively TRBD2 (5 bases). Germline V gene data show CDR1 as SEHNR and CDR2 as FQNEAQ (reference sequence). Trimming removed 4 bases from V and 0 bases from J, with 10 bases in between. The CDR3 consists of 16 residues. The CDR3 DNA follows: TGTGCCAGCAGCTCCTCCACTAGCTCTGGGGCCAACGTCCTGACTTTC. Translation: CASSSSTSSGANVLTF.

The chain combines TRBV6-5 with TRBJ1-5; no definite D call. The ends were cut back, 7 bases at V and 6 bases at J, with 16 bases in the middle. Per germline, CDR1 MNHEY and CDR2 SVGAGI. The CDR3 runs 14 residues. For the CDR3, the DNA is TGTGCCAGCATTTCTTCGGTCCCAGGTCAGCCCCAGCATTTT. It codes for CASISSVPGQPQHF.

The chain joins TRBV20-1 to TRBJ1-5; D is undetermined. The CDR3 has 12 amino acids. V was cut by 3 bases and J by 7 bases, with 10 bases left in between. Per germline, CDR1 DFQATT and CDR2 SNEGSKA (reference sequence). The CDR3 nucleotides read TGCAGTGCTAGTCCTGCCGGGCAGCCCCAGCATTTT. It is translated as CSASPAGQPQHF.

The chain recombines TRBV9 with TRBJ1-4; 7 positions match TRBD1. Germline V gene data show CDR1 as SGDLS and CDR2 as YYNGEE. V lost 2 bases to trimming and J lost 5 bases; unmatched junction nucleotides: 3. The CDR3 totals 14 residues. The CDR3 nucleotides read TGTGCCAGCAGCGTCGGGACAGAGAATGAAAAACTGTTTTTT. Amino acids: CASSVGTENEKLFF.

The rearrangement uses TRBV10-3 and TRBJ2-2; no definite D call. In germline, CDR1 is ENHRY, CDR2 SYGVKD. The length of the CDR3 is 14 residues. Trimming stripped 0 bases from V and 2 bases from J, with 4 bases between. CDR3 protein: CAISESSNTGELFF. CDR3 bases: TGTGCCATCAGTGAGTCATCTAACACCGGGGAGCTGTTTTTT.

This clone came up many times. The chain combines TRBV6-2 or TRBV6-3 with TRBJ2-1; TRBD1 might be the D (6 bases). The germline V gene has CDR1 MNHEY and CDR2 SVGEGT. This CDR3 has 14 amino acids. V was cut by 4 bases and J by 0 bases, with 7 bases left in between. The CDR3 here is CASSWDNSYNEQFF. DNA of the CDR3: TGTGCCAGCAGTTGGGACAACTCCTACAATGAGCAGTTCTTC.

This rearrangement joins TRBV7-9 to TRBJ2-1; 8 bases line up with TRBD1. The V gene's germline CDR1 is SEHNR and CDR2 FQNEAQ (reference sequence). The CDR3 length is 17 residues. V was pared by 4 bases and J by 6 bases, with 14 bases of the junction left unmatched. CDR3 nucleotides: TGTGCCAGCAGCTCCCCCGTGACAGGGGATCTTTTCAATGAGCAGTTCTTC. Translating it yields CASSSPVTGDLFNEQFF.

This clone was counted between two and nine times. V usage is TRBV3-1 (or the pseudogene TRBV3-2) and J usage is TRBJ1-1; D is ambiguous. The length of the CDR3 is 14 residues. Germline V gene data show CDR1 as LGHDT and CDR2 as YNNKEL (reference sequence). V gave up 1 base and J gave up 4 bases, with 10 bases separating them. The CDR3 DNA follows: TGTGCCAGCAGCCAAGCGAGGCTGGGCACTGAAGCTTTCTTT. As protein: CASSQARLGTEAFF.

The rearrangement links TRBV5-6 to TRBJ1-5; D not certain. The ends were cut back, 4 bases at V and 0 bases at J, with 23 bases in the middle. CDR3 size: 19 residues. Germline CDR1 SGHDT, CDR2 YYEEEE. The CDR3 loop is CASSLKAAAHRYSNQPQHF. CDR3 nucleotide sequence: TGTGCCAGCAGCCTAAAGGCGGCAGCTCATAGGTATAGCAATCAGCCCCAGCATTTT.

The chain recombines TRBV7-9 with TRBJ2-1, with a possible D match to TRBD1 (5 bases). This CDR3 has 16 residues. V was pared by 1 base and J by 2 bases, with 12 bases between. Germline CDR1 is SEHNR and CDR2 is FQNEAQ (reference sequence). DNA for the CDR3: TGTGCCAGCAGCTTAGAGTATAGGGGCGCCTACAATGAGCAGTTCTTC. Its translation: CASSLEYRGAYNEQFF.

The chain has TRBV4-2 and TRBJ2-5; 10 bases align to TRBD1. With V trimmed by 3 bases and J by 3 bases, 4 bases remained unmatched. Germline values: CDR1 LGHNA, CDR2 YNFKEQ. The CDR3 runs 15 residues. The DNA for the CDR3 is TGTGCCAGCAGCCAGGGACAGGGGCTCGAAGAGACCCAGTACTTC. Its protein is CASSQGQGLEETQYF.

In regard to this clone: The sample contains more than one DNA sequence encoding this CDR3. The chain uses TRBV9 and TRBJ1-1, with a possible D match to TRBD1 (5 bases). Germline CDR1 is SGDLS and CDR2 is YYNGEE. This CDR3 comprises 13 residues. V was cut by 2 bases and J by 4 bases, with 9 bases left in between. The DNA for the CDR3 is TGTGCCAGCAGCGTGGGGGGACTCACTGAAGCTTTCTTT. Its protein is CASSVGGLTEAFF. Variable domain in full (rest from reference TRBV9 and TRBJ1-1): DSGVTQTPKHLITATGQRVTLRCSPRSGDLSVYWYQQSLDQGLQFLIQYYNGEERAKGNILERFSAQQFPDLHSELNLSSLELGDSALYFCASSVGGLTEAFFGQGTRLTVV.

This chain links TRBV6-5 with TRBJ1-2, with 8 positions matching TRBD1. The CDR3 spans 14 residues. V dropped 2 bases and J dropped 8; count of bases not matched to a gene: 7. CDR1 MNHEY and CDR2 SVGAGI come from the germline V gene. In DNA, the CDR3 is TGTGCCAGCAGTTACACAGGGGGTACTGTAGGCTACACCTTC. Translated: CASSYTGGTVGYTF.

This clone was picked up a small number of times. The rearrangement joins TRBV7-2 to TRBJ1-1; no clear D gene. The germline V gene has CDR1 SGHTA and CDR2 FQGNSA. V lost 1 base, J lost 7 bases, and 13 bases lay in between. This CDR3 contains 14 residues. The CDR3 DNA is TGTGCCAGCAGCTTAGATTTTACAGCCTTTGAAGCTTTCTTT. Its protein product is CASSLDFTAFEAFF.

The gene calls are TRBV7-2 and TRBJ2-3; the match to TRBD2 covers 7 bases. The CDR3 is made up of 15 amino acids. CDR1 and CDR2 (germline): SGHTA, FQGNSA. Losses at the gene ends were 2 bases for V and 2 bases for J; bases not matched to a gene: 4. Written as DNA, the CDR3 is TGTGCCAGCAGCTTAACGACTAGCTCCACAGATACGCAGTATTTT. Translated, it gives CASSLTTSSTDTQYF. Variable domain in full (rest from reference TRBV7-2 and TRBJ2-3): GAGVSQSPSNKVTEKGKDVELRCDPISGHTALYWYRQSLGQGLEFLIYFQGNSAPDKSGLPSDRFSAERTGGSVSTLTIQRTQQEDSAVYLCASSLTTSSTDTQYFGPGTRLTVL.

The V and J genes are TRBV28 and TRBJ1-1, with 8 bases lining up with TRBD1. Germline CDR1 and CDR2: MDHEN and SYDVKM. The CDR3 is made up of 15 amino acids. V was clipped by 7 bases and J by 6 bases; unmatched bases: 13. The CDR3 protein is CASNLGGQGRPEAFF. The CDR3 DNA sequence: TGTGCCAGCAACCTTGGAGGACAGGGTAGGCCTGAAGCTTTCTTT.

The rearrangement uses TRBV14 and TRBJ2-3, with 7 bases identical to TRBD1. The CDR3 spans 14 residues. The V segment lost 4 bases and the J segment 3 bases; nucleotides outside the gene matches: 4. Germline lookup yields CDR1 SGHDN and CDR2 FVKESK. This CDR3 is CASSPDRATDTQYF. CDR3 DNA sequence: TGTGCCAGCAGCCCAGACAGGGCGACAGATACGCAGTATTTT.

The chain combines TRBV30 with TRBJ2-2; 7 bases agree with TRBD2. This CDR3 comprises 15 residues. Germline values: CDR1 GTSNPN, CDR2 SVGIG (reference sequence). Trimming took 6 bases from V and 5 from J; bases not matched to a gene: 12. CDR3 region: CACPVAGLGTGELFF. For the CDR3, the DNA is TGTGCCTGTCCTGTAGCGGGCCTAGGGACCGGGGAGCTGTTTTTT.

In this sample, this clone turned up once. The V gene is TRBV9, the J gene TRBJ2-2, with D unresolved. CDR3 length: 14 residues. The ends were cut back, 4 bases at V and 8 bases at J, with 15 bases in the middle. Germline V CDR1 and CDR2: SGDLS, YYNGEE. The CDR3 DNA follows: TGTGCCAGCAGCACCGGTCAGGCCCGGGGGGAGCTGTTTTTT. Protein product: CASSTGQARGELFF.

The chain is built from TRBV9 and TRBJ2-1; 10 positions match TRBD2. V shed 3 bases, J shed 4 bases, and the junction held 10 bases outside the gene matches. CDR3 length: 17 residues. In germline, CDR1 is SGDLS, CDR2 YYNGEE. The CDR3 loop reads CASSAPFGSGGYNEQFF. Here the CDR3 DNA reads TGTGCCAGCAGCGCACCATTTGGTAGCGGGGGGTACAATGAGCAGTTCTTC.

This clone was counted a few times. The chain couples TRBV11-2 to TRBJ2-5; 9 bases are shared with TRBD2. This CDR3 contains 15 residues. The V segment lost 5 bases and the J segment 5 bases; nucleotides outside the gene matches: 9. The V gene's germline CDR1 is SGHAT and CDR2 FQNNGV. The CDR3 coding sequence is TGTGCCAGCAGCATCGGGACTAGCCGTGGGGAGACCCAGTACTTC. Its translation: CASSIGTSRGETQYF.

V and J are TRBV30 and TRBJ1-5, with TRBD1 matching 7 bases. Germline CDR1 reads GTSNPN; CDR2 reads SVGIG (reference sequence). This CDR3 spans 14 amino acids. V lost 7 bases and J lost 2; bases outside the gene matches: 8. The CDR3 coding sequence is TGTGCCTACTCACAGGGGTACGGCAATCAGCCCCAGCATTTT. Translation gives CAYSQGYGNQPQHF.

V is TRBV4-1 and J is TRBJ1-1; no reliable D call. In germline, CDR1 is MGHRA, CDR2 YSYEKL. The CDR3 has 14 residues. V lost 5 bases, J lost 6 bases, and 16 bases lay in between. The DNA for the CDR3 is TGCGCCAGCAGCGTCGGGAGCCTCCTAGCTGAAGCTTTCTTT. As protein: CASSVGSLLAEAFF.

The chain is built from TRBV19 and TRBJ1-5; D perhaps matches TRBD1 (5 bases). The germline CDR1 and CDR2 sequences are LNHDA and SQIVND (reference sequence). V gave up 6 bases and J gave up 1 base, with 13 bases separating them. The CDR3 spans 15 residues. The CDR3 DNA is TGTGCCAGTAGGGGACTTCTTGGGAGCAATCAGCCCCAGCATTTT. Its translation is CASRGLLGSNQPQHF.